The 5 T cell receptor beta chains reported below all come from one sample, sequenced in a study of cytomegalovirus exposure and HLA in healthy donors. Amplification used 60 Vbeta primers and 13 Jbeta primers. Here immunoSEQ multiplex PCR was the method, and the copy in TCRdb shows in-frame clones only, minus some. The sample lists roughly 63,000 clones, 75% seen once, with approximately 20% in the top ten. Sequenced material: PBMCs. The origin of the receptors is a woman in her thirties or forties in good health and CMV-seropositive.

This sequence joins TRBV12-5 and TRBJ1-1; 7 bases align to TRBD1. J gave up 7 bases and V 2 bases, and 7 bases lay outside the gene matches. This CDR3 spans 14 amino acids. Germline CDR1 and CDR2: LGHNT and FRNRAP. The CDR3 DNA follows: TGTGCTAGTGGTTTGCTGACAGGGAGGATTGAAGCTTTCTTT. Translating gives CASGLLTGRIEAFF. Supplemented by reference TRBV12-5 and TRBJ1-1, the full variable domain reads DARVTQTPRHKVTEMGQEVTMRCQPILGHNTVFWYRQTMMQGLELLAYFRNRAPLDDSGMPKDRFSAEMPDATLATLKIQPSEPRDSAVYFCASGLLTGRIEAFFGQGTRLTVV.

The chain links TRBV7-2 to TRBJ1-5, with D unclear. The CDR3 spans 13 residues. Germline CDR1 and CDR2: SGHTA and FQGNSA. Deletions cut 2 bases from V and 7 bases from J, with 9 bases between. The CDR3 DNA is TGTGCCAGCAGCTTACCGGGTCGCCAGCCCCAGCATTTT. Protein sequence: CASSLPGRQPQHF.

The gene calls are TRBV5-1 and TRBJ2-1, with a tentative D call TRBD2 (7 bases). Germline V gene lookup returns CDR1 SGHRS and CDR2 YFSETQ. The germline V and J ends were trimmed by 1 base and 4 bases, with 15 bases remaining between them. This CDR3 comprises 16 residues. CDR3: CASSLNEGGNYNEQFF. The DNA for the CDR3 is TGCGCCAGCAGCTTGAATGAGGGGGGGAATTACAATGAGCAGTTCTTC.

The chain carries TRBV5-1 and TRBJ2-1; tentatively, D is TRBD2 (6 bases). The length of the CDR3 is 13 residues. With 4 bases removed from V and 10 bases from J, the gap between germline ends came to 15 bases. Germline loops: CDR1 SGHRS, CDR2 YFSETQ. CDR3 protein: CASSRRGEGEQFF. The DNA for the CDR3 is TGCGCCAGCAGCCGGAGGGGAGAAGGGGAGCAGTTCTTC.

The chain uses TRBV28 and TRBJ2-1, with D possibly matching TRBD2 (6 bases). Trimming took off 7 bases at V and 8 bases at J, with 15 bases between the two ends. The CDR3 extends over 13 amino acids. In germline, CDR1 is MDHEN, CDR2 SYDVKM. The CDR3 coding sequence is TGTGCCAGCATGGAGGGGACCCCCGATGAGCAGTTCTTC. It yields the protein CASMEGTPDEQFF.